This TCR beta chain was sequenced in a study of T cell responses to AZD1222 COVID-19 vaccine. Study overall: Combined were second doses at about 4 or about 12 weeks. General observations from the study: Spike-specific TCR breadth and depth went up after people got two AZD1222 doses. White British ancestry dominated among donors, who included more females, and clonal diversity was possibly underestimated.

Clones were sequenced by immunoSEQ multiplex PCR, and TCRdb holds only the in-frame ones, with some missing. The sample yields fewer than 85,000 clones, about nine tenths seen once. Of note for this clone: Its target is unknown.

CDR1 is PRHDT, CDR2 FYEKMQ, per germline (reference sequence). The germline V and J ends were trimmed by 4 bases and 7 bases, with 8 bases remaining between them. The CDR3 consists of 12 residues. The sequences come from peripheral blood, collected on day 0 of AZD1222 vaccination. This TCR derives from an adult in good health. The rearrangement links TRBV13 to TRBJ1-5; weak D call: TRBD1 (5 bases). The CDR3 spells CASSSWGQPQHF. The CDR3, as DNA: TGTGCCAGCAGCTCGTGGGGCCAGCCCCAGCATTTT.